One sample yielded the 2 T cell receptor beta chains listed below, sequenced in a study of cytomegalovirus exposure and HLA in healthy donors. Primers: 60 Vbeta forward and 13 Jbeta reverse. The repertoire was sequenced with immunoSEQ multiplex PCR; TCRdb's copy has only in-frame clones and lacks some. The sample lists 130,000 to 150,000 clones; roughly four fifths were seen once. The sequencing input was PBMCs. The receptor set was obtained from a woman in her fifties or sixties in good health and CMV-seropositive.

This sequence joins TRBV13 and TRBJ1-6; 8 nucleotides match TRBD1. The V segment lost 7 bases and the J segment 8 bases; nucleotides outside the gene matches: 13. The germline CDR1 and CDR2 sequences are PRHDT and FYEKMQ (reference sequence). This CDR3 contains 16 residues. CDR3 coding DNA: TGTGCCAGCATCCGAAGAACCGGACAGGGAGATTCACCCCTCCACTTT. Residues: CASIRRTGQGDSPLHF.

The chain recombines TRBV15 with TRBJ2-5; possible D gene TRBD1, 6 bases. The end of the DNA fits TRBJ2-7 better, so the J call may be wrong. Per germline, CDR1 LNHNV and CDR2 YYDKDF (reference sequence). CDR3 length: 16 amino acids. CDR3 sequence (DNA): TGTGCCACCAGCACCAGGGGTAGGGCCTTCTCCTACGAGCAGTACTTC. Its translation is CATSTRGRAFSYEQYF.